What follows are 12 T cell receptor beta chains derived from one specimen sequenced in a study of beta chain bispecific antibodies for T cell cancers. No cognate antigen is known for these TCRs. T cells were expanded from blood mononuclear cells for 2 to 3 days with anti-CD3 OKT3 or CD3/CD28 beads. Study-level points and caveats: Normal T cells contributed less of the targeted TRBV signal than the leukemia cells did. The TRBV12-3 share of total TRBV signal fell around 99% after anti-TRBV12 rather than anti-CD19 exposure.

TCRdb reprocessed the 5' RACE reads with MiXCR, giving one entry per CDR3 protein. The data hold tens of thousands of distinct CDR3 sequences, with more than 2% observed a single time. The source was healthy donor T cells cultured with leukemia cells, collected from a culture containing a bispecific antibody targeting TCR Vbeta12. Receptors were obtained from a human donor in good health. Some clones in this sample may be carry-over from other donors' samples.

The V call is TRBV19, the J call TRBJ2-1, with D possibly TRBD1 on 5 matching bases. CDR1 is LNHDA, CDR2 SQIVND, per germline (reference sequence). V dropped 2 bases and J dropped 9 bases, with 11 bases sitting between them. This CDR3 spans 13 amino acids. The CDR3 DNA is TGTGCCAGTAGTATAATGACCACAGGTGAGCAGTTCTTC. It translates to CASSIMTTGEQFF.

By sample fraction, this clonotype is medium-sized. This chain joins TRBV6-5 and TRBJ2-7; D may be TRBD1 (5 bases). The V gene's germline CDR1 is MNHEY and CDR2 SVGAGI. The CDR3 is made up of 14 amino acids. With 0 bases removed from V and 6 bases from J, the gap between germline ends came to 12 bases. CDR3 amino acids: CASSYSDNGFEQYF. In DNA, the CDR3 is TGTGCCAGCAGTTACTCGGACAATGGGTTCGAGCAGTACTTC.

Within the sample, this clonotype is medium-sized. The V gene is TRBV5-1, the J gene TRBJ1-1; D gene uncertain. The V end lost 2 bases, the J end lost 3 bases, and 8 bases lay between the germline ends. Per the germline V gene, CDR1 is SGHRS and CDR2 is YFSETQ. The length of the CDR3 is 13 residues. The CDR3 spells CASSFNGHTEAFF. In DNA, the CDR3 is TGCGCCAGCAGCTTCAACGGACACACTGAAGCTTTCTTT.

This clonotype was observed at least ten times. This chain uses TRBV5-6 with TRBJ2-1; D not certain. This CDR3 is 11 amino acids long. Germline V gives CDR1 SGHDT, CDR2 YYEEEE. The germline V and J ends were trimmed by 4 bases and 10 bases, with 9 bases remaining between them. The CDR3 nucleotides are TGTGCCAGCAGCGTGGTGGGAGAGCAGTTCTTC. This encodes CASSVVGEQFF. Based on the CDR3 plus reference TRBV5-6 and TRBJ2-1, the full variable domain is DAGVTQSPTHLIKTRGQQVTLRCSPKSGHDTVSWYQQALGQGPQFIFQYYEEEERQRGNFPDRFSGHQFPNYSSELNVNALLLGDSALYLCASSVVGEQFFGPGTRLTVL.

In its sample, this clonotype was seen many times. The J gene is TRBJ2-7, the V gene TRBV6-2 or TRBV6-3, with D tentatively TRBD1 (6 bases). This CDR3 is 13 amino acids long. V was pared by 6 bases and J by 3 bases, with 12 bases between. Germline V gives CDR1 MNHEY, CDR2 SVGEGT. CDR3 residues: CASSPGTNYEQYF. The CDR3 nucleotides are TGTGCCAGCAGCCCCGGGACAAACTACGAGCAGTACTTC.

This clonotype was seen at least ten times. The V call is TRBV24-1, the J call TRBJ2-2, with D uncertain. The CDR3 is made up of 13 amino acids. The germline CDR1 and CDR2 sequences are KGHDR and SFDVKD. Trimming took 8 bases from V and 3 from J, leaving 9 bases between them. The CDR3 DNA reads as TGTGCCACCACACAGCCACACACCGGGGAGCTGTTTTTT. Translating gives CATTQPHTGELFF.

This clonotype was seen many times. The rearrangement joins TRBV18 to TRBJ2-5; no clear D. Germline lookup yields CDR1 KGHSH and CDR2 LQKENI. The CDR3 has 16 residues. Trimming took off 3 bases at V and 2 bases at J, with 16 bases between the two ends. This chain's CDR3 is CASSPKGSPTQETQYF. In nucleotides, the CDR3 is TGTGCCAGCTCACCTAAGGGTTCCCCTACTCAAGAGACCCAGTACTTC.

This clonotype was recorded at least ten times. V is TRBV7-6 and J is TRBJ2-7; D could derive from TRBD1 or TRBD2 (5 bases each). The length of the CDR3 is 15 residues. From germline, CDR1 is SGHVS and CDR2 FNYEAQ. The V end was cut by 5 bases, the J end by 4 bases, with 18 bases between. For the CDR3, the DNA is TGTGCCAGCAGCCCTAGCAGCTTTCAGGGTTACGAGCAGTACTTC. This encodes CASSPSSFQGYEQYF.

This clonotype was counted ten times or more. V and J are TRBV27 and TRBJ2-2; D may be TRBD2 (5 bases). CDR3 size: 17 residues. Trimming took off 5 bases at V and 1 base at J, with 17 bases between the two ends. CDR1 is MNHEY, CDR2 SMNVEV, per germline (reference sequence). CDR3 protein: CASSPRLASRNTGELFF. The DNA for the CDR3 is TGTGCCAGCAGTCCCCGCCTAGCTAGCCGGAACACCGGGGAGCTGTTTTTT.

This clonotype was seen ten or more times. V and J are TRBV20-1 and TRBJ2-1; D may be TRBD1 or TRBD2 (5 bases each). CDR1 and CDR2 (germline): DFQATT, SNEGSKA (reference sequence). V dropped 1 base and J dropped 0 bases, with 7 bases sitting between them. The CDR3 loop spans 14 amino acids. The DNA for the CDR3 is TGCAGTGCTAGAGGGGGGAGCTCCTACAATGAGCAGTTCTTC. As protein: CSARGGSSYNEQFF.

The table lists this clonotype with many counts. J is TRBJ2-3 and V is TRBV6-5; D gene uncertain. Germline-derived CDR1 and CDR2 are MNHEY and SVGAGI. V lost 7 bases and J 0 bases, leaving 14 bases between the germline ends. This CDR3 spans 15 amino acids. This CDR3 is CASKKERFSTDTQYF. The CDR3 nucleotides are TGTGCCAGCAAAAAGGAACGATTTAGCACAGATACGCAGTATTTT.

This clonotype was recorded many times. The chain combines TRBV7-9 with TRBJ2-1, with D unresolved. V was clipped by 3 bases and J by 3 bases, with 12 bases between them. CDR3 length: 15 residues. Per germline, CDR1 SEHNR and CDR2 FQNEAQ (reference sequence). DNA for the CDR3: TGTGCCAGCAGCTTGGGTGGCGGTTTCTACAATGAGCAGTTCTTC. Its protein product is CASSLGGGFYNEQFF.